Described below is a single TCR beta chain sequence and its context. Its antigen is unidentified. The germline V gene has CDR1 MDHEN and CDR2 SYDVKM. Trimming took off 7 bases at V and 2 bases at J, with 16 bases between the two ends. The CDR3 consists of 15 residues. Measured with immunoSEQ multiplex PCR; TCRdb has only the in-frame clones, and not every one. Altogether fewer than 100,000 clones are present, around 83% being singletons, with the ten largest covering roughly 1.5%. The data were taken from a study of OX40 agonist ivuxolimab in advanced cancers. Study conclusions and caveats: Also present in some nonresponders was a low level of normalized T-cell clonal expansion.

Blood sampling was done at baseline, cycle 4 day 1, and cycle 7 day 1. The chain carries TRBV28 and TRBJ2-3; D remains ambiguous. Material: CD4+ or CD8+ T cells sorted from blood, obtained in a trial of the OX40 agonist ivuxolimab. The clonotype comes from an adult with an advanced solid tumor such as melanoma, head and neck, liver or kidney cancer. This chain's CDR3 is CASTLGPTLTDTQYF. In DNA, the CDR3 is TGTGCCAGCACCCTTGGTCCCACACTCACAGATACGCAGTATTTT.